The text below deals with one TCR beta chain. Its specificity is unknown. Clones were sequenced by immunoSEQ multiplex PCR, and TCRdb holds only the in-frame ones, with some missing. The sample carries approximately 2,000,000 clones, approximately 92% recorded once. Terminally differentiated effector memory CD45RA+ cells were left out of the naive CD8 fraction, which was CD45RO-negative and positively selected for CCR7. This record comes from a study of shared clonotypes between healthy human individuals. Study-wide results and caveats: The study's rarefaction showed incomplete sorted-subset sequencing despite large depth. Naive CD4 clonotypes were shared across several donors at about 5.2%.

Germline V gene data show CDR1 as SNHLY and CDR2 as FYNNEI. CDR3 length: 15 amino acids. The V end lost 2 bases, the J end lost 4 bases, and 14 bases lay between the germline ends. V usage is TRBV2 and J usage is TRBJ2-5, with D perhaps TRBD2 (6 bases). The clonotype comes from a young man in good health. Some clones in this sample may be carry-over from other donors' samples. The sample taken for sequencing was naive CD8+ T cells from PBMCs. The CDR3 coding sequence is TGTGCCAGCAGTGAACCACCGGGACTCGTAGAGACCCAGTACTTC. It yields the protein CASSEPPGLVETQYF.